The T cell receptor (beta chain) described here comes from a study of T cell repertoires in aging, cancer and after chemotherapy. For the study at large: Six age groups, ranging from 30 or younger to 70 or older, included the donors. Pre- and post-chemotherapy samples were paired from glioblastoma patients treated with temozolomide-based therapy.

Note on this clonotype: The antigen is not known.

Multiplex touch-down PCR with TRB-A/B primers amplified rearranged V-D-J TRB sequences. TCRdb fed the multiplex PCR reads into MiXCR, producing one record per CDR3 protein. The sample consists of 20,000 or so distinct CDR3 sequences, around 40% of them appearing once. V trimming: 5 bases; J trimming: 1 base; junction bases outside the gene matches: 11. The CDR3 extends over 16 amino acids. CDR1 and CDR2 (germline): LNHDA, SQIVND (reference sequence). Findings and limits, study-wide: Healthy donors lost TCR diversity with age mainly through richness, cancer patients through richness and evenness.

TCR beta rearrangements were amplified from peripheral blood genomic DNA. The sequenced material came from blood. The receptor was derived from a human donor with a solid tumor. The J gene is TRBJ2-7, the V gene TRBV19, with 7 positions matching TRBD1. CDR3: CASSGIGGAKSYEQYF. The CDR3 DNA is TGTGCCAGTAGTGGTATAGGGGGCGCCAAGTCCTACGAGCAGTACTTC.